This T cell receptor beta chain was obtained from a study of PD-1 blockade in classical Hodgkin lymphoma. Patients all relapsed after autologous stem cell transplantation, and there was variation in brentuximab vedotin exposure. Researchers used magnetic negative selection to pull out pure CD4+ T cells from thawed PBMCs. Profiled with immunoSEQ multiplex PCR; TCRdb holds only in-frame clones, not every one. The sample includes around 13,000 clones, 90% of them seen just once. This clone was counted between two and nine times. The sequencing here drew on CD4+ T cells from blood, taken at baseline. The clonotype originates from a human donor with classical Hodgkin lymphoma.

CDR3 sequence (DNA): TGTGCCAGCCGGTCTGTAGTCTCCGGCTACACCTTC. It yields the protein CASRSVVSGYTF. The chain has TRBV27 and TRBJ1-2, with no clear D. The germline V and J ends were trimmed by 8 bases and 8 bases, with 15 bases remaining between them. CDR1 is MNHEY, CDR2 SMNVEV, per germline (reference sequence). The CDR3 contains 12 residues.